This T cell receptor beta chain was captured in a study of T cell responses to AZD1222 COVID-19 vaccine. As to this clone: Its antigen is unknown.

Deletions cut 4 bases from V and 2 bases from J, with 10 bases between. This CDR3 contains 14 residues. Germline V gene data show CDR1 as SGHNT and CDR2 as YYREEE (reference sequence). General study findings and limits: Possibly, clonal diversity was underestimated; donors were largely white British and included more females.

The data were produced by immunoSEQ multiplex PCR, yet TCRdb's version contains in-frame clones alone and is incomplete. This sample has approximately 90,000 clones, with 70% to 90% found just once. This TCR came from an adult in good health. V and J are TRBV5-4 and TRBJ1-5, with D tentatively TRBD1 (5 bases). The input for sequencing was peripheral blood, taken on day 0 of AZD1222 vaccination. CDR3 DNA sequence: TGTGCCAGCAGCCAGGGACTTGGCAATCAGCCCCAGCATTTT. Encoded protein: CASSQGLGNQPQHF.